This paragraph reports one TCR beta chain. This clone was recorded a few times. Which antigen it targets is not known. No much larger clone is present one base from it, and per-base qualities are unavailable. This sample was taken from a study of cytomegalovirus exposure and HLA in healthy donors (dated by TCRdb to 2015 to 2018). General notes on the study: An earlier analysis of 587 of the donors reported more than 250 Gb of sequence data and roughly 110 million unique TCR beta sequences from around 200 million T cells. Roughly 290 gigabases of sequencing data and around 85 million unique TCR sequences made up an early release that covered approximately 650 HLA-typed donors. The genetic ancestry cluster associated with self-reported Caucasian donors included over 65% of the 300 to 400 genotyped donors. The study aimed to test whether cataloging public T cell receptors could reveal signatures of past pathogen exposure. The T cell repertoires of 670 or so subjects were profiled by immunosequencing and related to cytomegalovirus serostatus. Besides the first cohort of approximately 670 subjects, a separate validation cohort made up of roughly 120 different subjects was used. To predict cytomegalovirus infection status, the study combined high-throughput TCR immunosequencing, statistical association of individual TCRs with disease status, and machine learning. To study patterns of TCR occurrence, a later analysis re-analyzed previously published TCR beta repertoires from more than 550 donors and added high-resolution HLA genotyping. Rather than drawing on any new phenotypic data, the later analysis identified candidate immune exposures from TCR beta sequences and the way those sequences occurred across donors. To decide whether each TCR beta V gene segment behaved as functional or pseudogenic, an earlier analysis of 587 of the donors relied on high-throughput TCR beta sequencing. Alongside the repertoire data, information on donor age, sex, ethnicity and CMV serostatus was compiled. Genome-wide SNP genotypes for about three fifths of the roughly 670 donors were used in a later genetic analysis, which treated that subset as a discovery cohort. All discovery cohort repertoires had been generated on a single sequencing platform. Class I and class II HLA loci were covered by the typing at four-digit resolution. Typing coverage varied by locus: about 620-640 donors for A, B, C, DRB1 and DQB1; roughly 510 for DQA1; around 570 for DPA1; roughly 450 for DPB1. Five DR-DQ haplotypes were handled as single units for association and clustering, since linkage in the cohort was strong. On average, approximately 250,000 unique TCR beta nucleotide sequences were sequenced per donor among 300 to 500 genotyped donors of the cohort, with about 17% of those sequences being non-productive.

The cohort consisted of 600 to 750 healthy bone marrow donors. At the time of sampling, every cohort member was nominally healthy, though immune exposures that went unrecorded were likely present. The donor was CMV seronegative and belonged to the group of several hundred seronegative cohort members. A peripheral blood sample was provided by each donor, and peripheral blood mononuclear cells were used for TCR beta sequencing. The Qiagen DNeasy Blood Extraction Kit was used to extract genomic DNA from the blood cell samples. Library method: the immunoSEQ multiplex PCR assay. A mixture of 60 forward primers for TCR Vbeta segments and 13 reverse primers for TCR Jbeta segments was used in the multiplex PCR. The CDR3 region of rearranged TCR beta genes was amplified from genomic DNA with a multiplex PCR assay. The amplified TCR beta libraries were sequenced on the Illumina HiSeq System as 87-base-pair reads. On the authors' methods: In a later analysis, some 80 million unique TCR beta chains were counted across the roughly 670 repertoires, and about 9.9 million of these chains were shared by at least two donors. A nearest-neighbor algorithm error-corrected the raw reads and collapsed the reads into unique sequences, merging closely related sequences to remove PCR and sequencing errors. Alignment of CDR3 sequences to IMGT reference sequences was used to assign V, D and J gene segments. For a sequence to be retained, a match of at least six nucleotides was required to both a V gene segment and a J gene segment. A rearrangement counted as productive if the CDR3 had no stop codons and remained in frame with V and J, and every other rearrangement counted as non-productive. CDR3 was defined according to IMGT convention as the region running from the second conserved V-encoded cysteine to the conserved J-encoded phenylalanine. The earlier analysis of 587 of the donors excluded sequences that lacked an unambiguous match to a single V gene segment. An earlier analysis of some 500 of the donors classified V segments as functional when productive rearrangements were above 56.7% and as segregating when the standard deviation between donors was above 5%. A statistical classification framework was developed to diagnose cytomegalovirus status using the catalog of TCR beta chain sequences. In a later analysis, TCR nucleotide sequences were compared against IMGT/GENE-DB human TR gene sequences so that V and J genes could be assigned. Using the TCRdist pipeline, a later analysis assigned CDR3 sequences along with most-parsimonious VDJ recombination scenarios. In a later analysis, each TCR beta chain was defined by its CDR3 amino acid sequence together with its V-gene family, and reads without a unique V-gene family were excluded. A later analysis removed 450 to 600 highly shared, low-generation-probability nucleotide sequences to deal with suspected cross-contamination and a sequencing artifact. In a later analysis, a clonal expansion index for each public chain was calculated from normalized within-repertoire ranks of inferred template counts. In a later analysis, generation probabilities were computed with a VDJ recombination model fitted to out-of-frame rearrangements, and the resulting probabilities were checked against IGoR. In a later analysis, hypergeometric tests were used to score TCR-TCR, TCR-HLA and TCR-CMV co-occurrence, with a repertoire-size bias correction applied to TCR pairs. False discovery rates were estimated in a later analysis by permuting HLA or CMV assignments 20 times. In a later analysis, co-occurring TCRs were grouped using DBSCAN, and TCRdist sequence similarity was added for clustering within HLA-allele-positive subsets. For co-occurrence clustering, repertoires with fewer than 30,000 or more than 120,000 public chains were excluded, along with about five repertoires with anomalous nucleotide sharing. TCRdb holds this immuneACCESS table with in-frame rearrangements only. Some clones are missing; in checked studies, unresolved V genes explain under half, and the rest has no known cause. The V and J calls and the clone size are those of that table, but D and trimming were determined from the DNA. In all, the sample holds about 200,000 clones, and around 76% of those were seen once. The ten largest clonotypes hold about 1.9% of the sample.

The investigation overall reported the following: Correlated functional status among segregating V segments might reflect linkage disequilibrium, but an unknown experimental factor could not be ruled out. The classifier was reported to diagnose cytomegalovirus status with high specificity and sensitivity in both the original cohort and the validation cohort. In an earlier analysis of some 500 of the donors, most TCR beta V segments appeared in productive rearrangements about 90% or about 30% of the time, broadly matching IMGT annotations. A group of highly shared sequence variants was considered likely to be a technical artifact of the sequencing pipeline. In a later analysis, most CMV-associated TCR beta chains were found to appear HLA-restricted, with HLA associations seemingly driven largely by CMV exposure. The earlier analysis of 450 to 700 of the donors excluded some 15 rarely observed V segments, including chromosome 9 orphons, because counts were too low. In vitro tests confirmed that a few of the cytomegalovirus-associated TCR beta chains recognize cytomegalovirus antigens. Most TCR sequences were observed very rarely across donors, whereas some public TCRs were present in many individuals. In a later analysis, the rate of TCR association differed among HLA loci, with DRB1 alleles having the most associated TCRs and HLA-C alleles having the fewest. Some IMGT-functional V segments, including TRBV6-2 and TRBV6-3, could not be told apart with the 87-base-pair reads, so those segments were excluded. A total of 164 TCR beta chains were listed by the study as associated with cytomegalovirus. Because HLA typing was unavailable for some donors at each locus, only the typed subset was used in association tests. Strong co-occurrence of HLA alleles, especially DR and DQ, made assigning TCR associations to individual alleles difficult. The authors suggested that the approach could potentially be extended to other disease states and immunological phenotypes. Specific HLA alleles were associated with 15,000 to 20,000 TCR beta sequences at a false discovery rate of 0.05 in a later analysis. In this cohort, only TCR beta chains were sequenced, and detectable features were limited by the absence of alpha or paired-chain data. In a later analysis, HLA-associated TCR beta chains showed more clonal expansion and lower generation probabilities than non-associated chains that were equally common. The presence/absence analyses assumed that sequencing depth was roughly uniform across donors, and that assumption may not be true. For the cohort, immune exposure information was limited to CMV serostatus. A further reported finding was that TCR beta sequences accurately predicted the HLA-A and HLA-B alleles for most subjects in the first cohort. Compared with the roughly 700-donor mean, donors in an Asian-associated ancestry cluster had fewer N-insertions in productive TCRs, according to a later genetic analysis. A later analysis reported that several top co-occurrence clusters appeared linked to parvovirus B19, influenza, CMV and Epstein-Barr virus. In a later genetic analysis, a missense DCLRE1C variant was associated with V-gene and J-gene trimming of TCR beta chains, and the association was replicated in an independent cohort.

There are 15 amino acids in the CDR3, from cysteine to phenylalanine inclusive. CDR3 DNA only is kept here, 45 bases in frame from base 1. The trim is 1 base for V and 3 bases for J, with a gap of 13 bases between the germline ends. In the germline V gene (reference sequence), CDR1 corresponds to SGHAT and CDR2 to FQDESV. What was sequenced was PBMCs. This receptor was obtained from a man in his thirties or forties in good health and CMV-seronegative. This sequence uses TRBV11-1 and TRBJ2-7; TRBD2 could be the D gene, as 5 bases match. At the DNA level, the sequence is TGTGCCAGCAGCTTAGGGGGAGTAGGAATCTACGAGCAGTACTTC. Its protein reads: CASSLGGVGIYEQYF.